Listed here are 9 T cell receptor beta chains from one sample, sequenced in a study of cytomegalovirus exposure and HLA in healthy donors. The PCR contained 60 Vbeta and 13 Jbeta primers. Clones were sequenced by immunoSEQ multiplex PCR, and TCRdb holds only the in-frame ones, with some missing. The table has 120,000 or so clones, 65% to 80% seen once. Sequenced sample: PBMCs. Every receptor here comes from a man younger than 40 in good health and CMV-seropositive.

The gene calls are TRBV7-2 and TRBJ2-1, with D possibly TRBD2 on 6 matching bases. CDR1 is SGHTA and CDR2 is FQGNSA in the germline V gene. The CDR3 is made up of 18 amino acids. Trimming left V 1 base short and J 7 bases short, with 23 bases between. CDR3 bases: TGTGCCAGCAGCTTAGTTGGGCTAGCGATAGGGTTTGGGAATGAGCAGTTCTTC. This encodes CASSLVGLAIGFGNEQFF. The whole variable domain, filled in from reference TRBV7-2 and TRBJ2-1, reads GAGVSQSPSNKVTEKGKDVELRCDPISGHTALYWYRQSLGQGLEFLIYFQGNSAPDKSGLPSDRFSAERTGGSVSTLTIQRTQQEDSAVYLCASSLVGLAIGFGNEQFFGPGTRLTVL.

This clone showed up just once. The genes are TRBV15 and TRBJ2-4, with 10 positions matching TRBD2. The CDR3 is made up of 16 amino acids. Losses at the gene ends were 1 base for V and 8 bases for J; bases not matched to a gene: 8. In germline, CDR1 is LNHNV, CDR2 YYDKDF (reference sequence). This CDR3 is CATSRGIAGGLDIQYF. CDR3 DNA: TGTGCCACCAGCAGAGGAATAGCGGGGGGATTAGACATTCAGTACTTC.

V usage is TRBV19 and J usage is TRBJ2-5; 8 bases are shared with TRBD2. The CDR3 is made up of 14 amino acids. Germline V CDR1 and CDR2: LNHDA, SQIVND (reference sequence). Unmatched junction bases numbered 4, after V lost 5 bases and J lost 2 bases. CDR3 region: CASSATGGQETQYF. The CDR3 DNA sequence: TGTGCCAGTAGTGCTACGGGGGGGCAAGAGACCCAGTACTTC.

This sequence joins TRBV21-1 and TRBJ1-1; TRBD1 was called by the table and not checked on the DNA. TRBV21-1 represents a pseudogene. The CDR3 runs 15 residues. The CDR3 DNA reads TGTGCCAGCAAGACCCACAGAAAATTGAACACTGAAGCTTTCTTT. Protein sequence: CASKTHRKLNTEAFF.

The genes are TRBV15 and TRBJ1-1, with a weak D call TRBD1 (6 bases). CDR3 length: 13 residues. V lost 8 bases, J lost 4 bases, and 14 bases lay in between. Germline CDR1 LNHNV, CDR2 YYDKDF (reference sequence). CDR3 sequence: CATLGEGGTEAFF. The CDR3 nucleotides read TGTGCCACCCTGGGCGAAGGGGGCACTGAAGCTTTCTTT.

The chain is built from TRBV5-6 and TRBJ1-5; D remains ambiguous. V was shortened by 0 bases and J by 7 bases, with 8 bases between the two germline ends. Germline lookup yields CDR1 SGHDT and CDR2 YYEEEE. The CDR3 covers 13 residues. The CDR3 nucleotides are TGTGCCAGCAGCTTGGCCGGGGTGCAGCCCCAGCATTTT. Encoded protein: CASSLAGVQPQHF.

The gene calls are TRBV25-1 and TRBJ2-7; TRBD1 matches 9 bases. This CDR3 is built from 14 residues. Trimming took 9 bases from V and 4 from J; bases not matched to a gene: 10. CDR1 is MGHDK, CDR2 SYGVNS, per germline. CDR3 DNA sequence: TGTGCCAGTAGCACCGGGACAGGGAATTACGAGCAGTACTTC. Amino acids: CASSTGTGNYEQYF.

This sequence joins TRBV7-2 and TRBJ2-1; D perhaps matches TRBD1 (5 bases). This CDR3 contains 14 residues. Deletions cut 3 bases from V and 4 bases from J, with 10 bases between. Germline values: CDR1 SGHTA, CDR2 FQGNSA. The CDR3 here is CASSLLQVYNEQFF. CDR3 coding DNA: TGTGCCAGCAGCTTGTTACAGGTTTACAATGAGCAGTTCTTC. Full variable domain (outside the CDR3, taken from reference TRBV7-2 and TRBJ2-1): GAGVSQSPSNKVTEKGKDVELRCDPISGHTALYWYRQSLGQGLEFLIYFQGNSAPDKSGLPSDRFSAERTGGSVSTLTIQRTQQEDSAVYLCASSLLQVYNEQFFGPGTRLTVL.

The chain joins TRBV4-2 to TRBJ1-1; D is possibly TRBD1 (5 bases). The V gene lost 2 bases and the J gene lost 5 bases, with 18 bases spanning the gap. CDR3 size: 16 residues. Germline lookup yields CDR1 LGHNA and CDR2 YNFKEQ. The CDR3 here is CASSQFLEGRVTEAFF. CDR3 coding DNA: TGTGCCAGCAGCCAATTTCTGGAGGGGCGAGTAACTGAAGCTTTCTTT.